A single sample is the source of the 26 T cell receptor beta chains below, sequenced in a study of human thymus T cells. Method: immunoSEQ multiplex PCR; TCRdb's copy keeps in-frame clones and lacks some. The sample lists tens of thousands of clones, approximately 93% occurring once. The sample taken for sequencing was blood. These receptors came from a boy under two years old with a congenital heart defect but otherwise immunologically healthy.

The chain carries TRBV5-1 and TRBJ2-5; the match to TRBD1 covers 11 bases. Germline assignment: CDR1 SGHRS and CDR2 YFSETQ. Losses at the gene ends were 7 bases for V and 5 bases for J; bases not matched to a gene: 10. The CDR3 has 15 residues. CDR3 sequence reads: CASEPGQGAGETQYF. The CDR3 nucleotides read TGCGCCAGCGAACCCGGACAGGGGGCTGGTGAGACCCAGTACTTC.

V is TRBV7-3 and J is TRBJ2-2, with a weak D call TRBD2 (7 bases). Looked up from germline, CDR1 is SGHTA and CDR2 is FQGTGA. This CDR3 has 15 amino acids. V was clipped by 2 bases and J by 3 bases, with 10 bases between them. CDR3 loop: CASSLRGGHTGELFF. The DNA of the CDR3 is TGTGCCAGCAGCTTACGCGGGGGCCACACCGGGGAGCTGTTTTTT.

The chain is built from TRBV4-1 and TRBJ2-2; tentative D call: TRBD1 (5 bases). The CDR3 length is 14 residues. Trimming pared 7 bases from V and 1 base from J, leaving 10 bases between. CDR1 is MGHRA and CDR2 is YSYEKL in the germline V gene. CDR3 in DNA: TGCGCCAGCAAAAGACAGAAGAACACCGGGGAGCTGTTTTTT. As protein: CASKRQKNTGELFF.

In this sample, this clone turned up once. The CDR3 protein is CAWSDGPGTGELFF. The CDR3 coding sequence is TGTGCCTGGAGTGATGGGCCCGGCACCGGGGAGCTGTTTTTT. The chain recombines TRBV30 with TRBJ2-2, with D uncertain. Per germline, CDR1 GTSNPN and CDR2 SVGIG (reference sequence). This CDR3 contains 14 residues. The V end was cut by 1 base, the J end by 4 bases, with 10 bases between.

J is TRBJ1-3 and V is TRBV9; D uncertain. V was cut by 2 bases and J by 0 bases, with 12 bases left in between. The V gene's germline CDR1 is SGDLS and CDR2 YYNGEE. The CDR3 runs 16 residues. In DNA form, the CDR3 reads TGTGCCAGCAGCGTGTGGAGCGACTACTCTGGAAACACCATATATTTT. Residues: CASSVWSDYSGNTIYF.

The chain has TRBV27 and TRBJ1-5, with 12 bases identical to TRBD1. The CDR3 extends over 15 amino acids. V was clipped by 7 bases and J by 4 bases; unmatched bases: 5. CDR1 is MNHEY, CDR2 SMNVEV, per germline (reference sequence). Here the CDR3 reads CASNPGQGANQPQHF. CDR3 bases: TGTGCCAGCAACCCGGGACAGGGGGCGAATCAGCCCCAGCATTTT.

The rearrangement uses TRBV30 and TRBJ2-5; either TRBD1 or TRBD2 may fit D (5 bases each). Germline CDR1 and CDR2: GTSNPN and SVGIG (reference sequence). The CDR3 consists of 12 residues. The germline V and J ends were trimmed by 3 bases and 5 bases, with 10 bases remaining between them. The CDR3 spells CAWRSGPETQYF. The CDR3 DNA sequence: TGTGCCTGGAGATCGGGGCCCGAGACCCAGTACTTC.

The rearrangement joins TRBV4-1 to TRBJ2-5; D may correspond to TRBD1 or TRBD2 (6 bases each). This CDR3 has 16 amino acids. The V end was cut by 1 base, the J end by 4 bases, with 16 bases between. Germline lookup yields CDR1 MGHRA and CDR2 YSYEKL. CDR3 region: CASSQGRGAVAETQYF. The CDR3 coding sequence is TGCGCCAGCAGCCAAGGTAGGGGGGCAGTGGCAGAGACCCAGTACTTC.

This clone was detected only once. V is TRBV5-1 and J is TRBJ2-7; tentatively, D is TRBD2 (6 bases). CDR1 is SGHRS, CDR2 YFSETQ, per germline. The V end was cut by 3 bases, the J end by 1 base, with 8 bases between. The CDR3 contains 13 residues. In DNA form, the CDR3 reads TGCGCCAGCAGCTGGGGACTGTCCTACGAGCAGTACTTC. Amino acid sequence: CASSWGLSYEQYF.

The chain couples TRBV5-6 to TRBJ1-1; weak D call: TRBD1 (5 bases). This CDR3 spans 11 amino acids. V gave up 0 bases and J gave up 10 bases, with 7 bases separating them. Germline lookup yields CDR1 SGHDT and CDR2 YYEEEE. The CDR3 is CASSLAGRAFF. The CDR3 DNA sequence: TGTGCCAGCAGCTTGGCAGGGAGAGCTTTCTTT. The full variable domain, its missing parts supplied by reference TRBV5-6 and TRBJ1-1, is DAGVTQSPTHLIKTRGQQVTLRCSPKSGHDTVSWYQQALGQGPQFIFQYYEEEERQRGNFPDRFSGHQFPNYSSELNVNALLLGDSALYLCASSLAGRAFFGQGTRLTVV.

The V and J genes are TRBV28 and TRBJ1-3; 8 nucleotides agree with TRBD1. The CDR3 contains 15 residues. CDR1 and CDR2 (germline): MDHEN, SYDVKM. V was pared by 4 bases and J by 0 bases, with 2 bases of the junction left unmatched. The CDR3 region is CASSYRGSSGNTIYF. In nucleotides, the CDR3 is TGTGCCAGCAGTTACAGGGGGAGCTCTGGAAACACCATATATTTT.

The genes are TRBV5-1 and TRBJ2-3, with D uncertain. The CDR3 loop spans 13 amino acids. CDR1 and CDR2 from the germline V gene are SGHRS and YFSETQ. V lost 0 bases, J lost 6 bases, and 8 bases lay in between. In DNA, the CDR3 is TGCGCCAGCAGCTTGGCCAAGGCGGATACGCAGTATTTT. Amino acid sequence: CASSLAKADTQYF.

This clone has only one observation. V and J are TRBV9 and TRBJ2-3; 9 bases agree with TRBD2. The J segment lost 2 bases and the V segment lost 0 bases, leaving 4 bases of the junction unmatched. Germline V gene lookup returns CDR1 SGDLS and CDR2 YYNGEE. The length of the CDR3 is 16 residues. The CDR3 reads CASSVGSGGFTDTQYF. DNA for the CDR3: TGTGCCAGCAGCGTAGGGAGCGGGGGGTTCACAGATACGCAGTATTTT.

The chain couples TRBV6-6 to TRBJ2-5, with 9 positions matching TRBD2. The CDR3 runs 15 residues. Trimming cost V 5 bases and J 2 bases; bases outside gene matches: 6. Per germline, CDR1 MNHNY and CDR2 SVGAGI (reference sequence). In nucleotides, the CDR3 is TGTGCCAGCAGTACGGTGCGGGGGGGGCAAGAGACCCAGTACTTC. Translation: CASSTVRGGQETQYF.

This clone has a single count. The chain is built from TRBV10-3 and TRBJ2-3; 9 nucleotides line up with TRBD2. CDR3 length equals 14 residues. J gave up 2 bases and V 5 bases, and 2 bases lay outside the gene matches. Germline V lookup: CDR1 ENHRY, CDR2 SYGVKD. In DNA form, the CDR3 reads TGTGCCATCAGTAGCGGGGGGAACACAGATACGCAGTATTTT. The encoded protein is CAISSGGNTDTQYF.

This clone was seen once. The chain joins TRBV11-2 to TRBJ1-1; a possible D gene is TRBD1 (6 bases). Germline V lookup: CDR1 SGHAT, CDR2 FQNNGV. The V end was cut by 5 bases, the J end by 8 bases, with 18 bases between. The CDR3 length is 14 residues. CDR3 in amino acids: CASSPFSSTGEAFF. The CDR3 DNA is TGTGCCAGCAGCCCATTTAGTTCTACAGGGGAAGCTTTCTTT.

The rearrangement joins TRBV28 to TRBJ1-2, with D perhaps TRBD1 (6 bases). The CDR3 has 15 amino acids. Germline CDR1 reads MDHEN; CDR2 reads SYDVKM. Trimming pared 6 bases from V and 2 bases from J, leaving 16 bases between. The CDR3 sequence is CASSRPTGKNYGYTF. The CDR3 DNA sequence: TGTGCCAGCAGCCGCCCCACAGGGAAGAACTATGGCTACACCTTC.

The chain recombines TRBV4-1 with TRBJ1-2; D is perhaps TRBD1 (6 bases). The germline gives CDR1 MGHRA, CDR2 YSYEKL. The V end was cut by 1 base, the J end by 4 bases, with 13 bases between. The CDR3 runs 15 residues. CDR3 coding DNA: TGCGCCAGCAGCCAAGGGCCAACAGGGCGCTATGGCTACACCTTC. It is translated as CASSQGPTGRYGYTF.

This clone occurred once. This chain connects TRBV28 to TRBJ2-7, with TRBD2 matching 10 bases. Germline V gives CDR1 MDHEN, CDR2 SYDVKM. The CDR3 consists of 14 residues. The V gene end was trimmed by 1 base and the J gene end by 9 bases; junction bases not matched to a gene: 6. The CDR3 nucleotides read TGTGCCAGCAGTTTATCCAGCGGGGGGGCCACGCAGTACTTC. As protein: CASSLSSGGATQYF. Full variable domain (rest looked up from reference TRBV28 and TRBJ2-7): DVKVTQSSRYLVKRTGEKVFLECVQDMDHENMFWYRQDPGLGLRLIYFSYDVKMKEKGDIPEGYSVSREKKERFSLILESASTNQTSMYLCASSLSSGGATQYFGPGTRLTVT.

The table lists this clone with a few counts. The chain links TRBV4-1 to TRBJ1-2; weak D call: TRBD1 (6 bases). CDR1 is MGHRA, CDR2 YSYEKL, per germline. The CDR3 loop spans 14 amino acids. Trimming pared 4 bases from V and 9 bases from J, leaving 18 bases between. In nucleotides, the CDR3 is TGCGCCAGCAGCCGGGACATAGGCCCTATAAGCTACACCTTC. Translating it yields CASSRDIGPISYTF.

The chain uses TRBV19 and TRBJ2-3; D uncertain. Trimming removed 5 bases from V and 3 bases from J, with 3 bases in between. This CDR3 is 11 amino acids long. The V gene's germline CDR1 is LNHDA and CDR2 SQIVND (reference sequence). The CDR3, as DNA: TGTGCCAGTAGTTTTACAGATACGCAGTATTTT. It codes for CASSFTDTQYF.

V is TRBV11-3 and J is TRBJ1-2, with D perhaps matching TRBD1 (5 bases). Trimming shortened V by 1 base and J by 2 bases, and 5 bases separated the two germline ends. The CDR3 sequence is 13 residues long. The V gene's germline CDR1 is SGHNT and CDR2 YENEEA. CDR3 sequence (DNA): TGTGCCAGCAGCTTAGGGACAAACTATGGCTACACCTTC. This encodes CASSLGTNYGYTF.

The V and J genes are TRBV5-4 and TRBJ2-2; D possibly uses TRBD1 or TRBD2 (5 bases each). Trimming took off 6 bases at V and 1 base at J, with 10 bases between the two ends. Germline V gene sequence: CDR1 SGHNT, CDR2 YYREEE (reference sequence). CDR3 size: 14 residues. CDR3 in amino acids: CASIGTGNTGELFF. The DNA of the CDR3 is TGTGCCAGCATCGGGACGGGGAACACCGGGGAGCTGTTTTTT.

The chain employs TRBV5-3 and TRBJ1-3; D perhaps matches TRBD1 (6 bases). Being an ORF, TRBV5-3 has a function that is uncertain. The CDR3 runs 18 residues. Trimming left V 1 base short and J 0 bases short, with 17 bases between. This chain's CDR3 is CARSLFGGPLDSGNTIYF. CDR3 coding DNA: TGTGCCAGAAGCTTGTTTGGGGGCCCCCTAGACTCTGGAAACACCATATATTTT.

This chain connects TRBV6-6 to TRBJ2-3, with TRBD2 matching over 14 bases. CDR1 is MNHNY and CDR2 is SVGAGI in the germline V gene (reference sequence). V was clipped by 6 bases and J by 3 bases; unmatched bases: 2. The CDR3 runs 15 residues. The CDR3 coding sequence is TGTGCCAGCAGGAGGACTAGCGGGGGGACAGATACGCAGTATTTT. It encodes CASRRTSGGTDTQYF.

The genes are TRBV27 and TRBJ1-6; TRBD1 aligns across 7 bases. The trim removed 6 bases at V and 4 bases at J, leaving 12 bases unmatched. The CDR3 has 17 residues. Germline V gene sequence: CDR1 MNHEY, CDR2 SMNVEV (reference sequence). As DNA, the CDR3 is TGTGCCAGCAGGCGGACAGGTTCCGAATATTATAATTCACCCCTCCACTTT. Amino acid sequence: CASRRTGSEYYNSPLHF.